This paragraph reports one TCR beta chain. The target antigen is unknown. The data stem from a study of CD8 T cells in ankylosing spondylitis. Findings and caveats of the study: Earlier authors reported some of these motif variants in reactive arthritis synovial fluid and blood. Clones linked to disease were reported to show significant enrichment in matched ankylosing spondylitis synovial fluid. Within ankylosing spondylitis blood, a TCR beta motif made up of seven to nine highly homologous variants appeared to be characteristic.

Quantitative 5'-RACE with molecular barcodes generated TCR beta libraries. Via MiXCR, TCRdb re-called the 5' RACE reads, giving one row per CDR3 protein. The repertoire holds 100,000 to 150,000 distinct CDR3 sequences, with roughly 18% as singletons. Germline-derived CDR1 and CDR2 are MNHEY and SMNVEV (reference sequence). The V gene lost 3 bases and the J gene lost 3 bases, with 9 bases spanning the gap. The CDR3 runs 14 residues. This clonotype originated in a male donor with ankylosing spondylitis. The chain uses TRBV27 and TRBJ2-1; D is unresolved. Sequencing was done on a sample of blood, either unsorted or a sorted T cell fraction (not recorded which). The CDR3 loop is CASSFGIDYNEQFF. The DNA for the CDR3 is TGTGCCAGCAGTTTTGGGATAGACTACAATGAGCAGTTCTTC.